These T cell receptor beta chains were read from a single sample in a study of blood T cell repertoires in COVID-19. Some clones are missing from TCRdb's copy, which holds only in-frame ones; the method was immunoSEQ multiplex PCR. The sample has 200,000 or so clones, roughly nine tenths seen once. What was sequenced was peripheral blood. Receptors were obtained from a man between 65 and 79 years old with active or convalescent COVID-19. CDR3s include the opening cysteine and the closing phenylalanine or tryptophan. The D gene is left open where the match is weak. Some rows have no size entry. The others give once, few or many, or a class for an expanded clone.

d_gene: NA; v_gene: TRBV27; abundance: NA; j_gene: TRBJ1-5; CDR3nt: TGTGCCAGCAGTTTAATTGGGAGTAGCAATCAGCCCCAGCATTTT; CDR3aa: CASSLIGSSNQPQHF
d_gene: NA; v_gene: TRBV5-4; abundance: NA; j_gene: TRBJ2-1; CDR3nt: TGTGCCAGCAGCTTCCGATCCGGGACATCGTACAATGAGCAGTTCTTC; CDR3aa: CASSFRSGTSYNEQFF
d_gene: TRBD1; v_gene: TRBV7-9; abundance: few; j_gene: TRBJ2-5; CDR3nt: TGTGCCAGCAGCGACAGGGGCCGCAGAGAGACCCAGTACTTC; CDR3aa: CASSDRGRRETQYF
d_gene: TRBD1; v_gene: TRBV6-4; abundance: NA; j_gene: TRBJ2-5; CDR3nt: TGTGCCAGCACCAGACCCCCGGGACAGACTTATCGAGACAGTCAAGAGACCCAGTACTTC; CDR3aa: CASTRPPGQTYRDSQETQYF
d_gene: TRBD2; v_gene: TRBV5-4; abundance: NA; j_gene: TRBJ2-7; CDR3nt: TGTGCCAGCAGCTTAGCTAGCGGGAGTCGCTACGAGCAGTACTTC; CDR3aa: CASSLASGSRYEQYF
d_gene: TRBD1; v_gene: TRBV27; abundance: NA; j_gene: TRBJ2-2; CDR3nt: TGTGCCAGCAGCCCTAGACAGGGCGGTTACTCGGACACCGGGGAGCTGTTTTTT; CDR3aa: CASSPRQGGYSDTGELFF
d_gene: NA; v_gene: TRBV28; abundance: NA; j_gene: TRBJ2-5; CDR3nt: TGTGCCAGCAGTTTGGGAGGCAGGTTGGAGACCCAGTACTTC; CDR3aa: CASSLGGRLETQYF
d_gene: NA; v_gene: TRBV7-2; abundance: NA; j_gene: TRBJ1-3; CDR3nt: TGTGCCAGCAGGGAGGGAGCCTTCTCTGGAAACACCATATATTTT; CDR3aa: CASREGAFSGNTIYF
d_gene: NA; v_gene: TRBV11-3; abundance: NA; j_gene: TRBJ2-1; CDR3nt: TGTGCCAGCAGCTCCGGCCTAGTCTATGAGCAGTTCTTC; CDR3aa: CASSSGLVYEQFF
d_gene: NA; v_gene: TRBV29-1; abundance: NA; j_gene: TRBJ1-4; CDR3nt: TGCAGCGTTGTGAGGAATGAAAAACTGTTTTTT; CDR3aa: CSVVRNEKLFF
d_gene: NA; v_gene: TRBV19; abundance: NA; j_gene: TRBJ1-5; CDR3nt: TGTGCCAGTAGTCTCTCCTCCTTATCTTATCAGCCCCAGCATTTT; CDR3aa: CASSLSSLSYQPQHF
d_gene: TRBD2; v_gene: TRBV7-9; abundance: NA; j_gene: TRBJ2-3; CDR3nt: TGTGCCAGCAGCCTATTACGACTAGCGAACAGCGATACGCAGTATTTT; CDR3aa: CASSLLRLANSDTQYF
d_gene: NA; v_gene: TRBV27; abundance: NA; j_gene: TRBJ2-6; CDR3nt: TGTGCCAGCAGTCCCAGGGGATCAAATGGGGCCAACGTCCTGACTTTC; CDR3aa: CASSPRGSNGANVLTF
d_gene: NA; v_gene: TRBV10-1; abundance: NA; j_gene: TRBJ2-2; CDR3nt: TGCGCCAGCAGTGGGGCAGGGACCGGGGAGCTGTTTTTT; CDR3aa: CASSGAGTGELFF
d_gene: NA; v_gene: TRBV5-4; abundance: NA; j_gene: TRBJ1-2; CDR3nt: TGTGCCAGCAGTCCAGGGGCAGGAAACTATGGCTACACCTTC; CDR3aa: CASSPGAGNYGYTF
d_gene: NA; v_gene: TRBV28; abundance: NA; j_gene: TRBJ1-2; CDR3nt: TGTGCCAGCAGCACTCCTAACTATGGCTACACCTTC; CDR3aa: CASSTPNYGYTF
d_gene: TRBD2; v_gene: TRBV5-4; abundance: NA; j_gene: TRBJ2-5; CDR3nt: TGTGCCAGCAGCTTAGCGGGAGCCCAAGAGACCCAGTACTTC; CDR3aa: CASSLAGAQETQYF
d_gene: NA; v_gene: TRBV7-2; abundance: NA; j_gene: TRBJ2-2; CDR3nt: TGTGCCAGCAGCTTTTTATTCAGGGTTGACACCGGGGAGCTGTTTTTT; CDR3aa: CASSFLFRVDTGELFF
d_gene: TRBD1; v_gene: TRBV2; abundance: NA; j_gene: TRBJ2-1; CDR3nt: TGTGCCAGCAGGAGACAGGGATCAAACAATGAGCAGTTCTTC; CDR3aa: CASRRQGSNNEQFF
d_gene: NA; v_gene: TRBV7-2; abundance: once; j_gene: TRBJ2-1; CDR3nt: TGTGCCAGCAGCTTGTTAAGGGGAGGCTACAATGAGCAGTTCTTC; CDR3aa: CASSLLRGGYNEQFF
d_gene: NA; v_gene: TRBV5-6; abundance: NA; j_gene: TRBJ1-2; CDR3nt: TGTGCCAGCAGCTTGGCCGCCGTGCTAGGACAGTCCGATGACACCTTC; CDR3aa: CASSLAAVLGQSDDTF
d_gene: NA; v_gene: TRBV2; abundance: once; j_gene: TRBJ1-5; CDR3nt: TGTGCCAGCACCGGTGGCAGGGAGGGAAGTCAGCCCCAGCATTTT; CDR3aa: CASTGGREGSQPQHF
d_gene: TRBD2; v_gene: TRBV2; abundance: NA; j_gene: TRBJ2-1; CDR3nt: TGTGCCAGCAGTGAACGTCGGCTAGCGGGAGGAAATGAGCAGTTCTTC; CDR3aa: CASSERRLAGGNEQFF
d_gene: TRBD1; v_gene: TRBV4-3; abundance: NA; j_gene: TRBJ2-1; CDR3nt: TGCGCCAGCAGCCGTCGCACAGGGGACAATGAGCAGTTCTTC; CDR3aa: CASSRRTGDNEQFF
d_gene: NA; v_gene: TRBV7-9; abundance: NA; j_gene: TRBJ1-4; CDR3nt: TGTGCCAGCAGCTTAGGGAGTAATGAAAAACTGTTTTTT; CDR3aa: CASSLGSNEKLFF
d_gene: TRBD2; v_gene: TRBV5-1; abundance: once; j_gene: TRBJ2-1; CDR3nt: TGCGCCAGCAGCTTGGGGGAGGGCGGCTACAATGAGCAGTTCTTC; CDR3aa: CASSLGEGGYNEQFF
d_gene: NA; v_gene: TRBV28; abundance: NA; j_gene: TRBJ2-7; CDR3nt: TGTGCCAGCAGTTTGGGCAGGGGATCTACGAAGCAGTACTTC; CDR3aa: CASSLGRGSTKQYF
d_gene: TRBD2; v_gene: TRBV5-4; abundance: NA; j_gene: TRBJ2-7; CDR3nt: TGTGCCAGCAGCTTGGAACTAGCGGGAGGCTCCTACGAGCAGTACTTC; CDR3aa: CASSLELAGGSYEQYF
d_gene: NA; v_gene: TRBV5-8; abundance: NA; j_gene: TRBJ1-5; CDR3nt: TGTGCCAGCAGCTTGGTTAAATTTGTTTATGGCAATCAGCCCCAGCATTTT; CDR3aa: CASSLVKFVYGNQPQHF
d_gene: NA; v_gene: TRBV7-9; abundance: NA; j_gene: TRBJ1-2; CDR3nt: TGTGCCAGCAGCTTAGGGCAGGGCCTGGGCTACACCTTC; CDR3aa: CASSLGQGLGYTF
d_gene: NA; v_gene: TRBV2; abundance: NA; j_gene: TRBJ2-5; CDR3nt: TGTGCCAGCAGTGAGACCCGGGGCCAAGAGACCCAGTACTTC; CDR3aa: CASSETRGQETQYF
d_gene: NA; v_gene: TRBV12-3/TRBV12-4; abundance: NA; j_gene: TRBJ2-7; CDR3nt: TGTGCCAGCAGTTATGACGGGTACGAGCAGTACTTC; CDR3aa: CASSYDGYEQYF
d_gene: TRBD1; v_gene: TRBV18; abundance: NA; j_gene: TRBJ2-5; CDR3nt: TGTGCCAGCTCACCCACAGGGGCCGGGAACCAGTACTTC; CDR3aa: CASSPTGAGNQYF
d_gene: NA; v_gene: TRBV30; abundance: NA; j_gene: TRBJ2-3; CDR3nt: TGTGCCTGGAGTTGGGCAGGAACGAAATCAGATACGCAGTATTTT; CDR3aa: CAWSWAGTKSDTQYF
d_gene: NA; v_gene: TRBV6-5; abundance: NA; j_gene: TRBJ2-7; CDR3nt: TGTGCCAGCAGTTACTCGAAAGTTCAGAGGAACGAGCAGTACTTC; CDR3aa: CASSYSKVQRNEQYF
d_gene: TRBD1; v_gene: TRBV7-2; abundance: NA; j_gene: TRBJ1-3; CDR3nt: TGTGCCAGCAGCTTAGAGGGGGACAGGGGGAGAACATATGGAAACACCATATATTTT; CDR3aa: CASSLEGDRGRTYGNTIYF
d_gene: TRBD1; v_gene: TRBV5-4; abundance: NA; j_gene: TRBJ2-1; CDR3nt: TGTGCCAGCAGCCGGACAGGGGACAATGAGCAGTTCTTC; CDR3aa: CASSRTGDNEQFF
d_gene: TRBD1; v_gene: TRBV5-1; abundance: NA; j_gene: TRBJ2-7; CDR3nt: TGCGCCAGCAGGGTTAGAGGGGGCGAGATCTACGAGCAGTACTTC; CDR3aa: CASRVRGGEIYEQYF
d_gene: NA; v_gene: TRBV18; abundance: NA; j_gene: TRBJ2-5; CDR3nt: TGTGCCAGCTCAAAGGGGCTGGGGGAGACCCAGTACTTC; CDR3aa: CASSKGLGETQYF
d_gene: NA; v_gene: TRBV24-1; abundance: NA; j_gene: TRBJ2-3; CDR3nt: TGTGCCTCAGGGACTAGCACAGATACGCAGTATTTT; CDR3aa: CASGTSTDTQYF
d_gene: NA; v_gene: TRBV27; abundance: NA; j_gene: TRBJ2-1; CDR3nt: TGTGCCAGCAGTTCGACAATTTTAAATACCTACAATGAGCAGTTCTTC; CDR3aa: CASSSTILNTYNEQFF
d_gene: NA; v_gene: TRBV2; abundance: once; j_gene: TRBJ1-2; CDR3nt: TGTGCCAGCAGTGAATATATTGGGGCGGGAGGCTACACCTTC; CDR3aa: CASSEYIGAGGYTF
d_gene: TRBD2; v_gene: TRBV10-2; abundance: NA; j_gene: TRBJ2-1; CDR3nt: TGCGCCAGCAGGGAGGGAGCGGGAGTACCCTACAATGAGCAGTTCTTC; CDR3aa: CASREGAGVPYNEQFF
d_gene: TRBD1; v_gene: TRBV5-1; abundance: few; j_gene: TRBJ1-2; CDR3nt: TGCGCCAGCAGCTTGGTGTCAGGGGGCTATGGCTACACCTTC; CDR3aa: CASSLVSGGYGYTF
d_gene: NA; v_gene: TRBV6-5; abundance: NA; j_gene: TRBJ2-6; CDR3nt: TGTGCCAGCAGAAAGGACACGTGGGAGGCCAACGTCCTGACTTTC; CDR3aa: CASRKDTWEANVLTF
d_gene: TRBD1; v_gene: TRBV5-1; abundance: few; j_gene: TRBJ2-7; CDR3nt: TGCGCCAGCAGCCGGAAGACAGGGGCCTACGAGCAGTACTTC; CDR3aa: CASSRKTGAYEQYF
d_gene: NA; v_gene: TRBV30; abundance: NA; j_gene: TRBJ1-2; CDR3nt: TGTGCCTGGAGTGTACGTCGGACGAAGGAGGATGGCTACACCTTC; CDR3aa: CAWSVRRTKEDGYTF
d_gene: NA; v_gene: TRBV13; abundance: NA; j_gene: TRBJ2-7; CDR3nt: TGTGCCAGCAGCTTAGCCCTACTTACCTACGAGCAGTACTTC; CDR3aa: CASSLALLTYEQYF
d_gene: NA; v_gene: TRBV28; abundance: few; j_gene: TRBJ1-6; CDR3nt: TGTGCCAGCAGTGGAGGGGTTTCACCCCTCCACTTT; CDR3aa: CASSGGVSPLHF
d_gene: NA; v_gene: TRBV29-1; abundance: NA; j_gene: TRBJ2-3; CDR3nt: TGCAGCGTTGCGAGGGCAGATACGCAGTATTTT; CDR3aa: CSVARADTQYF
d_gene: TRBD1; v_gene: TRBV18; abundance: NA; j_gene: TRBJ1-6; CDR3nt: TGTGCCAGCTCACCCCAGGGGGATAATTCACCCCTCCACTTT; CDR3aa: CASSPQGDNSPLHF
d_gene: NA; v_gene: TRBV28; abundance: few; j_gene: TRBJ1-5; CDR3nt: TGTGCCAGCAGTTTAGTCGGCAGCCGGGGCAATCAGCCCCAGCATTTT; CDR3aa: CASSLVGSRGNQPQHF
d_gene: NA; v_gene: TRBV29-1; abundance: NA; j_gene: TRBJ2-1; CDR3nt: TGCAGCGTCGGCGGTGGCCCAGACTACAATGAGCAGTTCTTC; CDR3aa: CSVGGGPDYNEQFF
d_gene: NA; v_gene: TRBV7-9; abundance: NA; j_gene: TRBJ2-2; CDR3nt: TGTGCCAGCAGCGAGTTTCTAGGACACGCTCCGAGGAACACCGGGGAGCTGTTTTTT; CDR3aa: CASSEFLGHAPRNTGELFF
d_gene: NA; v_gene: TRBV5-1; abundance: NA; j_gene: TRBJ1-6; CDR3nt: TGCGCCAGCGGTAAAGGACAGAAAAATTCACCCCTCCACTTT; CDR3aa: CASGKGQKNSPLHF